A single sample is the source of the 15 T cell receptor beta chains below, sequenced in a study of cytotoxic CD8 clonotypes in ibrutinib-treated CLL. Clones were read by immunoSEQ multiplex PCR, and TCRdb kept only the in-frame ones, dropping some. The sample has 130,000 or so clones; approximately 85% are singletons. The source was PBMCs, collected after 24 months of ibrutinib treatment. Every receptor here comes from a human donor with chronic lymphocytic leukemia.

This clone has only one observation. The chain carries TRBV6-5 and TRBJ2-7, with D possibly TRBD2 on 5 matching bases. CDR3 length: 13 residues. Germline loops: CDR1 MNHEY, CDR2 SVGAGI. Trimming shortened V by 5 bases and J by 4 bases, and 12 bases separated the two germline ends. CDR3 amino acids: CASSGSGPYEQYF. CDR3 in DNA: TGTGCCAGCAGTGGGAGTGGGCCTTACGAGCAGTACTTC.

V is TRBV4-1 and J is TRBJ1-1; unclear D gene. Trimming shortened V by 1 base and J by 0 bases, and 0 bases separated the two germline ends. Germline V gives CDR1 MGHRA, CDR2 YSYEKL. This CDR3 has 12 amino acids. The CDR3 DNA reads as TGCGCCAGCAGCCAAGTGAACACTGAAGCTTTCTTT. It specifies CASSQVNTEAFF.

This rearrangement joins TRBV11-2 to TRBJ2-5; possibly TRBD1 or TRBD2 for D (6 bases each). V gave up 2 bases and J gave up 9 bases, with 22 bases separating them. Germline V gene data show CDR1 as SGHAT and CDR2 as FQNNGV. The CDR3 length is 16 residues. CDR3 residues: CASSLSGARGQWAQYF. The CDR3 nucleotides read TGTGCCAGCAGCTTATCGGGGGCACGGGGTCAATGGGCCCAGTACTTC.

The chain links TRBV7-9 to TRBJ2-5; 7 bases are shared with TRBD1. This CDR3 is built from 15 residues. CDR1 SEHNR and CDR2 FQNEAQ come from the germline V gene (reference sequence). Trimming removed 7 bases from V and 5 bases from J; junction bases left unmatched: 13. CDR3 bases: TGTGCCAGCACCGTATCCGAGGGGGCCGGGGAGACCCAGTACTTC. It is translated as CASTVSEGAGETQYF.

The V and J genes are TRBV10-3 and TRBJ1-2, with D perhaps matching TRBD1 (6 bases). Germline V CDR1 and CDR2: ENHRY, SYGVKD. The V end lost 6 bases, the J end lost 9 bases, and 20 bases lay between the germline ends. The CDR3 is made up of 14 amino acids. The CDR3 reads CAIRNHLRGASYTF. The CDR3, as DNA: TGTGCCATCAGGAATCATTTGCGGGGGGCCAGCTACACCTTC.

V gene TRBV25-1 combines with J gene TRBJ2-1; no clear D. V gave up 1 base and J gave up 7 bases, with 11 bases separating them. Per germline, CDR1 MGHDK and CDR2 SYGVNS. This CDR3 region has 14 residues. CDR3 coding DNA: TGTGCCAGCAGTGAATCGGGTCGTGGGAATGAGCAGTTCTTC. It is translated as CASSESGRGNEQFF.

Notes on this clone: A junction end diverges from the germline sequence, so it may reflect a read error. The CDR3 nucleotides are TGTGCCAGCAGCCTAGCGGGGGCAACTAATGAAAAACTGTTTTTT. Amino acids: CASSLAGATNEKLFF. The rearrangement joins TRBV7-9 to TRBJ1-4, with a tentative D call TRBD1 (5 bases). The germline CDR1 and CDR2 sequences are SEHNR and FQNEAQ (reference sequence). CDR3 length: 15 residues.

The rearrangement links TRBV7-9 to TRBJ1-2; D unresolved. This CDR3 has 16 residues. Trimming left V 1 base short and J 8 bases short, with 20 bases between. Germline CDR1 and CDR2: SEHNR and FQNEAQ (reference sequence). The chain's CDR3 is CASSLGRETTLRGYTF. The CDR3 nucleotides read TGTGCCAGCAGCTTAGGGAGGGAGACTACCCTCCGGGGCTACACCTTC.

J is TRBJ2-7 and V is TRBV6-5, with D possibly matching TRBD1 (6 bases). The CDR3 is 15 residues long. Trimming left V 0 bases short and J 2 bases short, with 11 bases between. Germline V lookup: CDR1 MNHEY, CDR2 SVGAGI. The CDR3 nucleotides read TGTGCCAGCAGTTACTCGATACAGGGCCCCTACGAGCAGTACTTC. It codes for CASSYSIQGPYEQYF.

The chain carries TRBV28 and TRBJ2-3; D may be TRBD2 (6 bases). The CDR3 consists of 15 residues. CDR1 and CDR2 (germline): MDHEN, SYDVKM. With 5 bases removed from V and 1 base from J, the gap between germline ends came to 13 bases. In DNA, the CDR3 is TGTGCCAGCAGTCCTCGGGGACTGGGCACAGATACGCAGTATTTT. Translation: CASSPRGLGTDTQYF.

The gene calls are TRBV6-5 and TRBJ1-1; D possibly corresponds to TRBD1 (5 bases). This CDR3 has 13 amino acids. Between the trimmed V and J ends, which lost 6 bases and 4 bases, there was a span of 12 bases. The V gene's germline CDR1 is MNHEY and CDR2 SVGAGI. Here the CDR3 DNA reads TGTGCCAGCAGCCAGGGAAGGAGCACTGAAGCTTTCTTT. This codes for CASSQGRSTEAFF.

In its sample, this clone ranks as medium-sized. The gene calls are TRBV19 and TRBJ2-1, with D perhaps assigned TRBD1 or TRBD2 (5 bases each). The CDR3 is 14 amino acids. CDR1 is LNHDA, CDR2 SQIVND, per germline (reference sequence). V gave up 7 bases and J gave up 7 bases, with 17 bases separating them. In DNA form, the CDR3 reads TGTGCCAGTATGGGGACCCTGAGGTCTAATGAGCAGTTCTTC. Translation: CASMGTLRSNEQFF.

The chain joins TRBV30 to TRBJ1-6; D is ambiguous. Trimming shortened V by 5 bases and J by 10 bases, and 6 bases separated the two germline ends. This CDR3 is 10 amino acids long. Germline CDR1 and CDR2: GTSNPN and SVGIG (reference sequence). The CDR3 loop reads CAWGVSPLHF. The CDR3 nucleotides are TGTGCCTGGGGGGTATCACCCCTCCACTTT. Full variable domain (missing parts from reference TRBV30 and TRBJ1-6): SQTIHQWPATLVQPVGSPLSLECTVEGTSNPNLYWYRQAAGRGLQLLFYSVGIGQISSEVPQNLSASRPQDRQFILSSKKLLLSDSGFYLCAWGVSPLHFGNGTRLTVT.

This chain links TRBV5-1 with TRBJ2-5; 7 bases line up with TRBD1. The tail of the sequence fits TRBJ2-7 better, so the J call may be wrong. The CDR3 spans 17 residues. CDR1 is SGHRS, CDR2 YFSETQ, per germline. Here the CDR3 DNA reads TGCGCCAGCAGCTTTGGGCCCCGTGACAGGGTCTCCTACGAGCAGTACTTC. Its translation: CASSFGPRDRVSYEQYF.

The chain is built from TRBV11-1 and TRBJ1-4, with D uncertain. The CDR3 is 15 amino acids. The germline V and J ends were trimmed by 2 bases and 8 bases, with 15 bases remaining between them. Germline CDR1 and CDR2: SGHAT and FQDESV (reference sequence). The DNA for the CDR3 is TGTGCCAGCAGCTTATTTCGCGGTTCGAAAGAAAAACTGTTTTTT. Residues: CASSLFRGSKEKLFF.